This T cell receptor (beta chain) derives from a study of T cell repertoires in cytomegalovirus infection. Germline V gene sequence: CDR1 MNHNS, CDR2 SASEGT. CDR3 length: 17 residues. J gave up 0 bases and V 5 bases, and 12 bases lay outside the gene matches. One entry per CDR3 protein, called by TCRdb with MiXCR from the reads. The data show under 300,000 distinct CDR3 sequences, 15% to 20% seen once. This clonotype was picked up many times. Input material: CD8+ T cells from PBMCs. The TCR was taken from a human donor in good health (CMV status not recorded). Some clones in this sample may be carry-over from other donors' samples. V is TRBV6-1 and J is TRBJ1-2; TRBD1 matches at 7 bases. The CDR3 region is CASSRLDRVMSNYGYTF. The DNA of the CDR3 is TGTGCCAGCAGTCGACTCGACAGGGTAATGTCTAACTATGGCTACACCTTC.